These 7 T cell receptor beta chains came from one sample sequenced in a study of shared clonotypes between healthy human individuals. Here immunoSEQ multiplex PCR was the method, and the copy in TCRdb shows in-frame clones only, minus some. This table holds 2.5 million or so clones, just over 90% found once. Specimen: naive CD4+ T cells sorted from blood. Noted subset: CD45RA+ positively selected. These receptors were taken from a man younger than 30 in good health.

This clone was recorded once. The rearrangement links TRBV10-3 to TRBJ2-5; 7 positions match TRBD2. The J call may be mistaken, given a closer DNA end match to TRBJ2-7. Germline CDR1 reads ENHRY; CDR2 reads SYGVKD. The CDR3 has 14 amino acids. The CDR3 loop reads CAIRRSGIGYEQYF. As DNA, the CDR3 is TGTGCCATCAGGAGAAGCGGGATCGGCTACGAGCAGTACTTC.

The chain joins TRBV9 to TRBJ2-1; D remains ambiguous. With 4 bases removed from V and 3 bases from J, the gap between germline ends came to 5 bases. The CDR3 is 12 amino acids. Germline V gene data show CDR1 as SGDLS and CDR2 as YYNGEE. CDR3 DNA sequence: TGTGCCAGCAGCCTTAACTACAATGAGCAGTTCTTC. This sequence encodes CASSLNYNEQFF.

The chain is built from TRBV29-1 and TRBJ1-2, with D hard to call. V shed 6 bases and J shed 4 bases, with 15 bases lying between them. The CDR3 spans 13 residues. Germline assignment: CDR1 SQVTM and CDR2 ANQGSEA. CDR3 loop: CSVQAGLGYGYTF. The CDR3 coding sequence is TGCAGCGTCCAGGCTGGGTTAGGCTATGGCTACACCTTC.

V and J are TRBV28 and TRBJ2-1, with TRBD2 matching over 10 bases. J lost 7 bases, V lost 6 bases, and 9 bases had no gene match. The CDR3 is 15 residues long. CDR1 MDHEN and CDR2 SYDVKM come from the germline V gene. CDR3 in DNA: TGTGCCAGCAGCCTCACCAGCGGGGGGGCAAATGAGCAGTTCTTC. The encoded protein is CASSLTSGGANEQFF.

V gene TRBV5-1 combines with J gene TRBJ2-5; the D is unclear. V lost 1 base and J 2 bases, leaving 9 bases between the germline ends. The V gene's germline CDR1 is SGHRS and CDR2 YFSETQ. This CDR3 spans 14 amino acids. The CDR3 protein is CASSLSTIQETQYF. CDR3 in DNA: TGCGCCAGCAGCTTGTCTACAATACAAGAGACCCAGTACTTC.

The chain employs TRBV7-2 and TRBJ2-3; 8 bases align to TRBD2. Germline V gene lookup returns CDR1 SGHTA and CDR2 FQGNSA. This CDR3 has 15 residues. V lost 5 bases and J lost 2; bases outside the gene matches: 6. CDR3 in amino acids: CASSPIAGITDTQYF. CDR3 sequence (DNA): TGTGCCAGCAGCCCTATAGCGGGGATCACAGATACGCAGTATTTT. Based on the CDR3 plus reference TRBV7-2 and TRBJ2-3, the full variable domain is GAGVSQSPSNKVTEKGKDVELRCDPISGHTALYWYRQSLGQGLEFLIYFQGNSAPDKSGLPSDRFSAERTGGSVSTLTIQRTQQEDSAVYLCASSPIAGITDTQYFGPGTRLTVL.

This sequence joins TRBV28 and TRBJ1-1; 7 positions agree with TRBD1. The CDR3 consists of 13 residues. V gave up 3 bases and J gave up 5 bases; unmatched junction bases: 3. Germline assignment: CDR1 MDHEN and CDR2 SYDVKM. The CDR3 loop is CASSLATGTEAFF. In nucleotides, the CDR3 is TGTGCCAGCAGTTTGGCGACAGGGACTGAAGCTTTCTTT.